What follows are 21 T cell receptor beta chains derived from one specimen sequenced in a study of blood T cell repertoires in COVID-19. Using immunoSEQ multiplex PCR, the repertoire was profiled, and TCRdb retains in-frame clones only, with some absent. Of roughly 100,000 clones listed, approximately 89% were seen once; the top ten hold about a sixth. Specimen: peripheral blood. The receptors here all came from a human donor in a cohort sampled during active COVID-19.

CDR3 amino acids: CASSLDRLSTDTQYF. CDR3 bases: TGTGCCAGCAGCTTAGACAGGCTAAGTACAGATACGCAGTATTTT. This chain uses TRBV7-2 with TRBJ2-3; D possibly corresponds to TRBD1 (5 bases). The ends were cut back, 1 base at V and 3 bases at J, with 11 bases in the middle. Germline V lookup: CDR1 SGHTA, CDR2 FQGNSA. This CDR3 comprises 15 residues.

The chain is built from TRBV4-2 and TRBJ2-1; 7 bases agree with TRBD1. V lost 0 bases, J lost 6 bases, and 2 bases stayed unmatched. The CDR3 covers 14 residues. Germline V gene data show CDR1 as LGHNA and CDR2 as YNFKEQ. CDR3 nucleotide sequence: TGTGCCAGCAGCCAAGATTGGACAGGCAATGAGCAGTTCTTC. Protein sequence: CASSQDWTGNEQFF.

The table lists this clone with a few counts. The chain is built from TRBV5-4 and TRBJ2-2; TRBD1 might be the D (5 bases). Trimming took off 2 bases at V and 4 bases at J, with 6 bases between the two ends. Germline V gene sequence: CDR1 SGHNT, CDR2 YYREEE (reference sequence). This CDR3 region has 13 residues. The DNA for the CDR3 is TGTGCCAGCAGCTTAGACAGCACCGGGGAGCTGTTTTTT. Amino acids: CASSLDSTGELFF.

A single count supports this clone. The V call is TRBV28, the J call TRBJ2-3; 7 bases are shared with TRBD2. The CDR3 is 16 amino acids. V lost 8 bases and J lost 3; bases outside the gene matches: 14. The germline V gene has CDR1 MDHEN and CDR2 SYDVKM. CDR3 in amino acids: CASYLYPGGTTDTQYF. The CDR3 DNA is TGTGCCAGCTACCTGTATCCCGGGGGGACGACAGATACGCAGTATTTT.

J is TRBJ2-1 and V is TRBV9, with 8 bases fitting TRBD2. The germline V gene has CDR1 SGDLS and CDR2 YYNGEE. CDR3 length equals 15 residues. The junction had 7 bases not matched to a gene; V was cut back by 2 bases and J by 6 bases. In DNA form, the CDR3 reads TGTGCCAGCAGCGTGCGGGGGGCCCTTTTCAATGAGCAGTTCTTC. It is translated as CASSVRGALFNEQFF.

The chain combines TRBV5-4 with TRBJ1-2; 8 bases agree with TRBD1. The CDR3 consists of 16 residues. Trimming took 4 bases from V and 4 from J; bases not matched to a gene: 12. The V gene's germline CDR1 is SGHNT and CDR2 YYREEE (reference sequence). The DNA for the CDR3 is TGTGCCAGCAGCGTGTATGGGACAGGAAAGTTCTATGGCTACACCTTC. Translating it yields CASSVYGTGKFYGYTF.

The CDR3 coding sequence is TGTGCCACCAGCAGAGAGCAGCGGGGGGACACAGATACGCAGTATTTT. Translated: CATSREQRGDTDTQYF. V and J are TRBV15 and TRBJ2-3; 9 bases map to TRBD2. CDR3 length equals 16 residues. J was trimmed by 2 bases and V by 0 bases; bases with no gene match: 3. Germline CDR1 is LNHNV and CDR2 is YYDKDF (reference sequence). Full variable domain (missing parts from reference TRBV15 and TRBJ2-3): DAMVIQNPRYQVTQFGKPVTLSCSQTLNHNVMYWYQQKSSQAPKLLFHYYDKDFNNEADTPDNFQSRRPNTSFCFLDIRSPGLGDTAMYLCATSREQRGDTDTQYFGPGTRLTVL.

The V and J genes are TRBV28 and TRBJ1-5; 7 nucleotides align to TRBD1. The V gene's germline CDR1 is MDHEN and CDR2 SYDVKM. J gave up 5 bases and V 5 bases, and 6 bases lay outside the gene matches. There are 14 residues in the CDR3. In DNA, the CDR3 is TGTGCCAGCAGTCTAACAGGGGCGGATCAGCCCCAGCATTTT. As protein: CASSLTGADQPQHF.

This chain links TRBV7-2 with TRBJ2-1, with D tentatively TRBD1 (6 bases). This CDR3 has 11 amino acids. Per the germline V gene, CDR1 is SGHTA and CDR2 is FQGNSA. V dropped 1 base and J dropped 16 bases, with 11 bases sitting between them. The CDR3 DNA sequence: TGTGCCAGCAGCTTAGAACAGGGTGGCTTCTTC. It codes for CASSLEQGGFF.

The chain combines TRBV9 with TRBJ2-1; 9 positions match TRBD2. Germline-derived CDR1 and CDR2 are SGDLS and YYNGEE. The CDR3 spans 15 residues. The V segment lost 0 bases and the J segment 10 bases; nucleotides outside the gene matches: 8. CDR3 nucleotide sequence: TGTGCCAGCAGCGTAGGTAGCGGGGGCCGGAGAGAGCAGTTCTTC. This codes for CASSVGSGGRREQFF.

The chain joins TRBV30 to TRBJ1-2; TRBD1 agrees at 7 bases. The trim removed 4 bases at V and 8 bases at J, leaving 10 bases unmatched. CDR3 length: 13 residues. Germline V gene sequence: CDR1 GTSNPN, CDR2 SVGIG (reference sequence). The CDR3 loop is CAWTRQGVGGYTF. Here the CDR3 DNA reads TGTGCCTGGACCCGTCAGGGGGTAGGCGGCTACACCTTC.

The chain couples TRBV18 to TRBJ1-3; D uncertain. V was clipped by 3 bases and J by 4 bases, with 13 bases between them. There are 15 residues in the CDR3. The germline gives CDR1 KGHSH, CDR2 LQKENI. The CDR3 coding sequence is TGTGCCAGCTCACCGAAGACTAAGCCCGGAAACACCATATATTTT. Amino acids: CASSPKTKPGNTIYF.

A remark on this clone: The same CDR3 also results from other DNA sequences found in this sample. The V call is TRBV28, the J call TRBJ2-3; 7 bases map to TRBD2. The germline V gene has CDR1 MDHEN and CDR2 SYDVKM. CDR3 size: 14 residues. V lost 8 bases, J lost 2 bases, and 7 bases stayed unmatched. CDR3 coding DNA: TGTGCCAGCCTAAACGGGGGGATCACAGATACGCAGTATTTT. As protein: CASLNGGITDTQYF. The full variable domain, rest sourced from reference TRBV28 and TRBJ2-3, is DVKVTQSSRYLVKRTGEKVFLECVQDMDHENMFWYRQDPGLGLRLIYFSYDVKMKEKGDIPEGYSVSREKKERFSLILESASTNQTSMYLCASLNGGITDTQYFGPGTRLTVL.

The chain carries TRBV19 and TRBJ2-7; TRBD1 is a possible D gene (6 bases). V was pared by 5 bases and J by 1 base, with 15 bases between. The CDR3 spans 15 residues. CDR1 and CDR2 (germline): LNHDA, SQIVND (reference sequence). The DNA for the CDR3 is TGTGCCAGTAGTTCTCCGGGACACCTTTCCTACGAGCAGTACTTC. Translated: CASSSPGHLSYEQYF.

The chain recombines TRBV27 with TRBJ2-3; the D gene is possibly TRBD2 (6 bases). This CDR3 region has 16 residues. Between the trimmed V and J ends, which lost 6 bases and 3 bases, there was a span of 19 bases. CDR1 and CDR2 (germline): MNHEY, SMNVEV (reference sequence). The CDR3 DNA follows: TGTGCCAGCAGACCCTTTGCGGGGATAAGGACAGATACGCAGTATTTT. Its translation is CASRPFAGIRTDTQYF.

V gene TRBV6-1 combines with J gene TRBJ2-7, with 10 bases identical to TRBD1. Germline values: CDR1 MNHNS, CDR2 SASEGT. This CDR3 has 18 residues. V was clipped by 2 bases and J by 2 bases; unmatched bases: 12. CDR3 nucleotide sequence: TGTGCCAGCAGTGAATTTCCTTTTCAGGACAGGGGGGCCTACGAGCAGTACTTC. It specifies CASSEFPFQDRGAYEQYF.

The chain joins TRBV7-9 to TRBJ1-1; D uncertain. Trimming removed 5 bases at V and 3 bases at J, with 10 bases between. Germline V lookup: CDR1 SEHNR, CDR2 FQNEAQ (reference sequence). The CDR3 extends over 13 amino acids. CDR3 in amino acids: CASSPQRDTEAFF. The CDR3, as DNA: TGTGCCAGCAGCCCCCAACGGGACACTGAAGCTTTCTTT. Full variable domain (missing parts from reference TRBV7-9 and TRBJ1-1): DTGVSQNPRHKITKRGQNVTFRCDPISEHNRLYWYRQTLGQGPEFLTYFQNEAQLEKSRLLSDRFSAERPKGSFSTLEIQRTEQGDSAMYLCASSPQRDTEAFFGQGTRLTVV.

V is TRBV10-3 and J is TRBJ1-5; D is uncertain. Germline CDR1 is ENHRY and CDR2 is SYGVKD. V was pared by 6 bases and J by 5 bases, with 11 bases between. The CDR3 extends over 13 amino acids. The CDR3 nucleotides are TGTGCCATCAGACCCCGTCAGGATCAGCCCCAGCATTTT. This translates into CAIRPRQDQPQHF.

The gene calls are TRBV10-3 and TRBJ2-7, with 13 positions matching TRBD2. V lost 11 bases, J lost 4 bases, and 11 bases stayed unmatched. The CDR3 runs 15 residues. Germline lookup yields CDR1 ENHRY and CDR2 SYGVKD. CDR3 in amino acids: CAARTSGGRLYEQYF. DNA for the CDR3: TGTGCCGCCCGGACTAGCGGGGGCCGATTGTACGAGCAGTACTTC.

V is TRBV29-1 and J is TRBJ2-2, with D unresolved. Germline V gene data show CDR1 as SQVTM and CDR2 as ANQGSEA. V was clipped by 4 bases and J by 6 bases, with 6 bases between them. The CDR3 runs to 11 residues. CDR3 amino acids: CSVAPAGELFF. CDR3 bases: TGCAGCGTTGCGCCAGCCGGGGAGCTGTTTTTT.

The chain joins TRBV2 to TRBJ1-1, with D possibly matching TRBD1 (5 bases). The CDR3 has 14 residues. V lost 9 bases to trimming and J lost 1 base, with 15 bases between them. Germline lookup yields CDR1 SNHLY and CDR2 FYNNEI. Written as DNA, the CDR3 is TGTGCCAGAGTTGGGCGTCAGGGGAACACTGAAGCTTTCTTT. The encoded protein is CARVGRQGNTEAFF.